What follows is one TCR beta chain and its context. The entry originates in a study of cytomegalovirus exposure and HLA in healthy donors. The PCR contained 60 Vbeta and 13 Jbeta primers. Data came from immunoSEQ multiplex PCR; TCRdb stores just in-frame clones and leaves some out. This table lists about 140,000 clones. Sequenced sample: PBMCs. This receptor was identified in a woman younger than 30 in good health and CMV-seronegative.

DNA of the CDR3: TGTGCTAGTGGTTTTGGGTGGGAGCAGGGGAGCTATGGCTACACCTTC. This encodes CASGFGWEQGSYGYTF. The chain employs TRBV12-5 and TRBJ1-2; weak D call: TRBD1 (6 bases). CDR3 length equals 16 residues. Looked up from germline, CDR1 is LGHNT and CDR2 is FRNRAP. V was trimmed by 3 bases and J by 4 bases, leaving 18 bases between them.